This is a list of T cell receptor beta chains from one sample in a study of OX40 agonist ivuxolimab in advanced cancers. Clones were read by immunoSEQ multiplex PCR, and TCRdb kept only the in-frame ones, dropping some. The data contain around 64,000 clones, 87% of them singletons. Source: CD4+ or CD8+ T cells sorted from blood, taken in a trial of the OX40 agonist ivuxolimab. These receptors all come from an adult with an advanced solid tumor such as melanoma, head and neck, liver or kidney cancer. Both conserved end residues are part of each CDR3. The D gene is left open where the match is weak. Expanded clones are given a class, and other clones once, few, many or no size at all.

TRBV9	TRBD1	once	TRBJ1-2	TGTGCCAGCAGCGTAGCTACGGGGGGACAGGGAAGCTATGGCTACACCTTC	CASSVATGGQGSYGYTF
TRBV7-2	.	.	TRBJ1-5	TGTGCCAGCAGCACCGTGACAGGAGGGCCCCAGCATTTT	CASSTVTGGPQHF
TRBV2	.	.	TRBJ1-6	TGTGCCAGTAGGGCGGGTTTTAATTCACCCCTCCACTTT	CASRAGFNSPLHF
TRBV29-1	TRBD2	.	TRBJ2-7	TGCAGCGTTGAAACAAATCTTCGGGGGGGAGAGCAGTACTTC	CSVETNLRGGEQYF
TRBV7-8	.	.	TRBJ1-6	TGTGCCAGCAGCTTAGGGTACAATTCACCCCTCCACTTT	CASSLGYNSPLHF
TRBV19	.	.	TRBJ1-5	TGTGCCAGTAGTATATGGCTAAGAAGGGCCCCTTATAGCAATCAGCCCCAGCATTTT	CASSIWLRRAPYSNQPQHF
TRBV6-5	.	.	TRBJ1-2	TGTGCCAGCAGTTACTCGACCGATCTCTATGGCTACACCTTC	CASSYSTDLYGYTF
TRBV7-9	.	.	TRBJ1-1	TGTGCCAGCAGCTTTGAAGCCCTAGGAAACACTGAAGCTTTCTTT	CASSFEALGNTEAFF
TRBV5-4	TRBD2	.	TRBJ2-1	TGTGCCAGCAGCTTGCCTAGCGGGGTAGGGCTATCGGACAATGAGCAGTTCTTC	CASSLPSGVGLSDNEQFF
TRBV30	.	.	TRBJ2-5	TGTGCCTGGAGTGTAAGTAGAGAGACCCAGTACTTC	CAWSVSRETQYF
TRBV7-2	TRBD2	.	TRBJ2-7	TGTGCCAGCAGCCCCCAGAGCGGGACTTCCTACGAGCAGTACTTC	CASSPQSGTSYEQYF
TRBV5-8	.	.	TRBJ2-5	TGTGCCAGCAGCTTGCATAAACAAGAGACCCAGTACTTC	CASSLHKQETQYF
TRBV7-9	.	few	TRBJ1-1	TGTGCCAGCAGCTTTAGGGCCGCCCCTGAAGCTTTCTTT	CASSFRAAPEAFF
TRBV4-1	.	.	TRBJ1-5	TGCGCCAGCAGCCAAAGTCTGATCCAGGCCAATCAGCCCCAGCATTTT	CASSQSLIQANQPQHF
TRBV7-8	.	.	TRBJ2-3	TGTGCCAGCAGGAGACAGCCTAGCACAGATACGCAGTATTTT	CASRRQPSTDTQYF
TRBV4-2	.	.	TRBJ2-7	TGTGCCAGCAGCCAAGAACGGGACTCCCCCTACGAGCAGTACTTC	CASSQERDSPYEQYF
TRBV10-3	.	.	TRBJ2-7	TGTGCCATCAGTGGGGGTGGCACTAGTAGCGAGCAGTACTTC	CAISGGGTSSEQYF
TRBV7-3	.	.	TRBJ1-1	TGTGCCAGCAGCATAGACAGATTGAACACTGAAGCTTTCTTT	CASSIDRLNTEAFF
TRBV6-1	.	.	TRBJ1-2	TGTGCCAGCAGTGAAGTCGGAGTGGGCTATGGCTACACCTTC	CASSEVGVGYGYTF
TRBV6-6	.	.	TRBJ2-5	TGTGCCAGCAACCTAGACGGAGAAGAGACCCAGTACTTC	CASNLDGEETQYF
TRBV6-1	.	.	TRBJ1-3	TGTGCCAGCATCCGCGGGTGGGGAAACACCATATATTTT	CASIRGWGNTIYF
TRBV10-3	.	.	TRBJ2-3	TGTGCCATCAGTGAGTCGCTCACCCTCACAGATACGCAGTATTTT	CAISESLTLTDTQYF
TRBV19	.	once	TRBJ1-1	TGTGCCAGTAGTATTGCGGCCGGCGAGAACACTGAAGCTTTCTTT	CASSIAAGENTEAFF
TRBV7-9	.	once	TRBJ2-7	TGTGCCAGCAGCCACAGGGAATACGAGCAGTACTTC	CASSHREYEQYF
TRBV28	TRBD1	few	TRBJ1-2	TGTGCCAGCAGTTGGAGGGGGCCTGGCTACACCTTC	CASSWRGPGYTF
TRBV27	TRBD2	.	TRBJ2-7	TGTGCCAGCAGTCCACATACTAGCGGGAGCCCCTACGAGCAGTACTTC	CASSPHTSGSPYEQYF
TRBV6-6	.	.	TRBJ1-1	TGTGCCAGCAGTACCTCCAGGGCCCCGAACACTGAAGCTTTCTTT	CASSTSRAPNTEAFF
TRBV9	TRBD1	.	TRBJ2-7	TGTGCCAGCAGTCGACAGGGGGTTTCCTACGAGCAGTACTTC	CASSRQGVSYEQYF
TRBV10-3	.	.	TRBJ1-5	TGTGCCATCAGTGAGTCGGACAGCTACTATAGCAATCAGCCCCAGCATTTT	CAISESDSYYSNQPQHF
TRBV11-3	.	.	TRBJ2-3	TGTGCCAGCGGGGATCCGGGCACAGATACGCAGTATTTT	CASGDPGTDTQYF
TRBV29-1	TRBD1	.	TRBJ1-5	TGCAGCGTTGGGGGACAGGTCAATCAGCCCCAGCATTTT	CSVGGQVNQPQHF
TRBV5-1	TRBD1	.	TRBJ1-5	TGCGCCAGCAGCTTGACAGGGGGATATCAGCCCCAGCATTTT	CASSLTGGYQPQHF
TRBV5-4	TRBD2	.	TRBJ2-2	TGTGCCAGCAGCGGGCCTAGCGGGAGTAAAGGGACCGGGGAGCTGTTTTTT	CASSGPSGSKGTGELFF
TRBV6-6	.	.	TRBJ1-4	TGTGCCAGCAGAACAGAGACCGCCTTTGAAAAACTGTTTTTT	CASRTETAFEKLFF
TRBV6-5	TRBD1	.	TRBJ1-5	TGTGCCAGCAGCAGACAGGGGGCTCGGCAGCCCCAGCATTTT	CASSRQGARQPQHF
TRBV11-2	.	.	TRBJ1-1	TGTGCCAGCAGCTTAATGGCTTTCTTT	CASSLMAFF
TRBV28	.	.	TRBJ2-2	TGTGCCAGCAGTTTAACCCACGGGGAGCTGTTTTTT	CASSLTHGELFF
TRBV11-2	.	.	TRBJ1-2	TGTGCCAGCAGCCGCCTCCGTAAGGATGGCTACACCTTC	CASSRLRKDGYTF
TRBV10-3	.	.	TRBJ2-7	TGTGCCATCAGTGAGTATAGTGTGTCTTCCTACGAGCAGTACTTC	CAISEYSVSSYEQYF
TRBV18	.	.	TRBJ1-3	TGTGCCAGCTCACCCATCACAGGCTCTGGAAACACCATATATTTT	CASSPITGSGNTIYF